This paragraph covers one T cell receptor beta chain sequence. Its antigen is as yet unknown. The protocol was immunoSEQ multiplex PCR, while the TCRdb copy is restricted to in-frame clones and leaves out a portion. The table shows tens of thousands of clones, with 55% to 80% occurring only once. CDR1 is MNHEY, CDR2 SVGAGI, per germline. Between the trimmed V and J ends, which lost 7 bases and 4 bases, there was a span of 11 bases. The CDR3 contains 13 residues. The sample belongs to a study of radiotherapy plus CTLA-4 blockade in lung cancer. Whole-study findings and limits: Some TCR clones had been derived from tumors. These clones expanded in peripheral blood after radiotherapy plus ipilimumab. Early clone dynamics of blood T cells, plus interferon-beta, reportedly predicted response best.

Focal radiation and CTLA-4 blockade (ipilimumab) were tested in chemo-refractory metastatic non-small-cell lung cancer patients. The sample was peripheral blood, taken from a patient treated with radiotherapy plus ipilimumab. The TCR was taken from a human donor with non-small cell lung cancer who had stable disease on radiotherapy plus ipilimumab. This chain joins TRBV6-5 and TRBJ2-1, with D possibly TRBD1 on 6 matching bases. The CDR3 loop is CASKKQGYNEQFF. The CDR3 DNA is TGTGCCAGCAAGAAACAGGGATACAATGAGCAGTTCTTC.